This TCR beta chain appears in the sequencing data of a study of blood T cell repertoires in COVID-19. At the level of the study: Acute-phase and convalescent COVID-19 samples originated in the United States, Italy and Spain. T cells, B-cell-depleted T cells, or PBMCs provided the cDNA or gDNA that served as material.

This CDR3 contains 14 residues. V was cut by 4 bases and J by 4 bases, with 14 bases left in between. CDR1 is SGHTA, CDR2 FQGTGA, per germline. Authors' analysis steps: Reference gene primers were amplified, and this amplification served to estimate nucleated cell counts. Clones were sequenced by immunoSEQ multiplex PCR, and TCRdb holds only the in-frame ones, with some missing. V, J and clone size derive from that table, while D and trimming were established from the DNA sequence. Of around 240,000 clones in the sample, approximately 84% were seen once. Material for sequencing was peripheral blood. The clonotype was recovered from a woman aged 25 to 45 who had recovered from COVID-19. J is TRBJ2-7 and V is TRBV7-3; D unclear. The CDR3 here is CASSSHTPGYEQYF. As DNA, the CDR3 is TGTGCCAGCAGCTCTCATACTCCCGGTTACGAGCAGTACTTC.